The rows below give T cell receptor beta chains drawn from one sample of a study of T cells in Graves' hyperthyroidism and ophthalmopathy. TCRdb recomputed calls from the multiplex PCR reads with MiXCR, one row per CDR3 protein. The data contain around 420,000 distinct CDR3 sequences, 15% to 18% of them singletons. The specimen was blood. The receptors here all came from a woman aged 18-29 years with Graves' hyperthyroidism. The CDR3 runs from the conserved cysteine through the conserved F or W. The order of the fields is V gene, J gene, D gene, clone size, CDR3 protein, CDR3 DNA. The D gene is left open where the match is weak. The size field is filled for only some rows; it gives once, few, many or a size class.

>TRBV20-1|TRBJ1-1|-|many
CSARVVSDTEAFF
TGCAGTGCTAGAGTAGTATCAGACACTGAAGCTTTCTTT
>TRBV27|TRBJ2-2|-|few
CASTQQFLGRNTGELFF
TGTGCCAGCACCCAACAATTTCTAGGGCGGAACACCGGGGAGCTGTTTTTT
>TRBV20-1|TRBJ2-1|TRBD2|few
CSAVASGSNEQFF
TGCAGTGCCGTAGCCAGCGGGAGCAATGAGCAGTTCTTC
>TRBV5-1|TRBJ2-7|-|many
CASSLFGTETYEQYF
TGCGCCAGCAGCTTGTTCGGGACGGAAACCTACGAGCAGTACTTC
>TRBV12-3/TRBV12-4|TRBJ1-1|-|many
CASRSPGPSTEAFF
TGTGCCAGCAGATCCCCTGGTCCGTCCACTGAAGCTTTCTTT
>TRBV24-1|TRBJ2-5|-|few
CATSDLQETQYF
TGTGCCACCAGTGATTTGCAAGAGACCCAGTACTTC
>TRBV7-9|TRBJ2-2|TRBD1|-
CASSSNRGPNGGELFF
TGTGCCAGCAGCTCTAACAGGGGGCCCAACGGCGGGGAGCTGTTTTTT
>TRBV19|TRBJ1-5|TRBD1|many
CARRGQSNQPQHF
TGTGCCAGACGGGGACAGAGCAATCAGCCCCAGCATTTT
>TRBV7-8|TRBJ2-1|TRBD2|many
CASSLDSLSSGEQIAGTPYNEQFF
TGTGCCAGCAGCTTAGACTCTCTGTCTTCGGGGGAGCAGATAGCGGGGACTCCGTACAATGAGCAGTTCTTC
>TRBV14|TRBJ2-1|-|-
CASSQEIGSYNEQFF
TGTGCCAGCAGCCAAGAAATAGGCTCCTACAATGAGCAGTTCTTC
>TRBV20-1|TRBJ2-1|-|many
CSARFPGGRYNEQFF
TGCAGTGCTAGATTTCCCGGGGGACGATACAATGAGCAGTTCTTC
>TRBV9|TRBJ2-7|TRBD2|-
CASSVLAGSYEQYF
TGTGCCAGCAGCGTGCTAGCGGGGTCGTACGAGCAGTACTTC
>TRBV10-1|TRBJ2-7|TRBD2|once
CASSPSGTSGGRSYEQYF
TGCGCCAGCAGTCCCTCCGGGACTAGCGGAGGTCGATCCTACGAGCAGTACTTC
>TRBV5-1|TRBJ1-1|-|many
CASTITQGFGEAFF
TGCGCCAGCACCATAACACAGGGATTCGGTGAAGCTTTCTTT
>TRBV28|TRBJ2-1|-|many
CASSLSLSQRDYNEQFF
TGTGCCAGCAGTTTATCACTCTCCCAAAGGGATTACAATGAGCAGTTCTTC
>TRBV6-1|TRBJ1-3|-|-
CASLGHNSGNTIYF
TGTGCCAGCCTCGGCCATAACTCTGGAAACACCATATATTTT
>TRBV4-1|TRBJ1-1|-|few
CASSQDSGQFAEAFF
TGCGCCAGCAGCCAAGATTCCGGACAGTTCGCTGAAGCTTTCTTT
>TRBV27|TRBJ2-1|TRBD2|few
CASNPSGRLSEQFF
TGTGCCAGCAATCCTAGCGGGAGGCTCTCTGAGCAGTTCTTC
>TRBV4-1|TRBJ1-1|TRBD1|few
CASSALGQGITEAFF
TGTGCCAGCAGCGCCCTGGGACAGGGGATCACTGAAGCTTTCTTT
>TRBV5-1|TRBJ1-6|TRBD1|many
CASSAETGRNSPLHF
TGCGCCAGCAGCGCCGAGACAGGGCGTAATTCACCCCTCCACTTT